This TCR beta chain was documented in a study of metastatic and nonmetastatic thyroid tumors. Whole-study context: A comparison of repertoires was made across blood and tumor or nodule tissue from malignant and benign thyroid patients. General study points: It was reported that TCR beta diversity was significantly higher in malignant thyroid tumors than benign nodules, in blood and tumor.

Thyroid surgery took place with no prior treatment in any patient. The table lists this clone with many counts. Its antigen is currently unknown. Study processing details: To classify distant metastasis in papillary thyroid cancer, a model was built from CDR3 differences across clinicopathological groups. With MiXCR, TCRdb called clones anew from the PCR reads. These V and J calls are TCRdb output, not the study's own analysis. Of roughly 72,000 clones in the sample, more than 15% are singletons; the top ten hold about 13%. The sequence was collected from a female donor with papillary thyroid cancer or a benign thyroid nodule (not recorded which). Some clones in this sample may be carry-over from other donors' samples. Specimen: blood.

CDR3: CASSSRGQGYTDTQYF. The CDR3 DNA is TGTGCCAGCAGCAGTCGGGGACAGGGATACACAGATACGCAGTATTTT. The chain is built from TRBV7-8 and TRBJ2-3; 9 bases are shared with TRBD1. Germline V gives CDR1 SGHVS, CDR2 FQNEAQ. The CDR3 has 16 amino acids. Trimming removed 5 bases from V and 2 bases from J; junction bases left unmatched: 8. The full variable domain, its missing parts supplied by reference TRBV7-8 and TRBJ2-3, is GAGVSQSPRYKVAKRGQDVALRCDPISGHVSLFWYQQALGQGPEFLTYFQNEAQLDKSGLPSDRFFAERPEGSVSTLKIQRTQQEDSAVYLCASSSRGQGYTDTQYFGPGTRLTVL.